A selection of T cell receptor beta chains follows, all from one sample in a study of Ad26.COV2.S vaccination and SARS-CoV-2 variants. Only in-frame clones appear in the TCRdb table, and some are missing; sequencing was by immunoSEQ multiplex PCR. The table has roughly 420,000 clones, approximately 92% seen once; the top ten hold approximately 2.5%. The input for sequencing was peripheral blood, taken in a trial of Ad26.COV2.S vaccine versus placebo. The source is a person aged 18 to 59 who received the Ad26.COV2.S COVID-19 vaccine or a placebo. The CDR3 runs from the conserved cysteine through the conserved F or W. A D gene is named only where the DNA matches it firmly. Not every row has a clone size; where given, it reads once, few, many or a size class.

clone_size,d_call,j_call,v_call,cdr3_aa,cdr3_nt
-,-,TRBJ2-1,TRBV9,CASSVLSSYNEQFF,TGTGCCAGCAGCGTACTAAGCTCCTACAATGAGCAGTTCTTC
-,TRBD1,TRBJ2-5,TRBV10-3,CATGQGQETQYF,TGTGCCACCGGACAGGGACAAGAGACCCAGTACTTC
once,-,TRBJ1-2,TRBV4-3,CASSQVAWSNYGYTF,TGCGCCAGCAGCCAAGTGGCTTGGTCTAACTATGGCTACACCTTC
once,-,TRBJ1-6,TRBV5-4,CASSLAQRGPNSPLHF,TGTGCCAGCAGCTTGGCCCAGAGGGGTCCCAATTCACCCCTCCACTTT
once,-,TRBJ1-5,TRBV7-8,CASSLMAGAFNQPQHF,TGTGCCAGCAGCTTAATGGCCGGAGCCTTCAATCAGCCCCAGCATTTT
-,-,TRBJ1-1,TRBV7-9,CASSPTELPFF,TGTGCCAGCAGCCCGACAGAGTTGCCTTTCTTT
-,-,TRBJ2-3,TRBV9,CASSVGHRLSTDTQYF,TGTGCCAGCAGCGTAGGTCACAGACTTTCCACAGATACGCAGTATTTT
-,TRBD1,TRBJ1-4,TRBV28,CASSLWTGAGGDLFF,TGTGCCAGCAGCCTCTGGACAGGGGCGGGTGGAGACCTGTTTTTT
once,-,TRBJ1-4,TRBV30,CAWSSDGVGANEKLFF,TGTGCCTGGAGTAGTGACGGGGTAGGGGCTAATGAAAAACTGTTTTTT
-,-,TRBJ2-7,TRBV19,CATGTYEQYF,TGTGCCACGGGGACCTACGAGCAGTACTTC
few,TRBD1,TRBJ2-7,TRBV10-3,CAIRNGTGVYEQYF,TGTGCCATCAGGAACGGGACAGGGGTCTACGAGCAGTACTTC
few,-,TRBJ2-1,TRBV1,CTSSPGIGPSYEQFF,TGCACCAGCAGCCCGGGGATTGGACCTAGCTATGAGCAGTTCTTC
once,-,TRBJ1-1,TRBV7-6,CASSFPGATEAFF,TGTGCCAGCAGCTTTCCAGGGGCCACTGAAGCTTTCTTT
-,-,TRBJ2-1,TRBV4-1,CASSQDFTLNNEQFF,TGCGCCAGCAGCCAAGACTTCACTCTAAACAATGAGCAGTTCTTC
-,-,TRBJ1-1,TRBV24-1,CARGKDSEAFF,TGTGCCAGGGGGAAGGACTCTGAAGCTTTCTTT
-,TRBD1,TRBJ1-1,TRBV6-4,CASRADRGSTEAFF,TGTGCCAGCAGAGCGGACAGGGGGAGCACTGAAGCTTTCTTT
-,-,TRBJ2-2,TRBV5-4,CASSLGLTGELFF,TGTGCCAGCAGCTTGGGGTTAACCGGGGAGCTGTTTTTT
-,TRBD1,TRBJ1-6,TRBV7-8,CASSIDRGRGSPLHF,TGTGCCAGCAGCATCGACAGGGGGCGAGGCTCACCCCTCCACTTT
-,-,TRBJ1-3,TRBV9,CASSVDPYRSIGNTIYF,TGTGCCAGCAGCGTAGACCCTTACAGGAGTATCGGAAACACCATATATTTT
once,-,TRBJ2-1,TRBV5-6,CASSLGQTVEFF,TGTGCCAGCAGCTTGGGACAAACGGTAGAGTTCTTC
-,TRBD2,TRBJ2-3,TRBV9,CASSVEGIGWGGPDTQYF,TGTGCCAGCAGCGTAGAAGGTATCGGGTGGGGAGGGCCAGATACGCAGTATTTT
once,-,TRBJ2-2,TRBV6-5,CASSYSTGELFF,TGTGCCAGCAGTTACAGTACCGGGGAGCTGTTTTTT
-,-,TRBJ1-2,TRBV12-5,CASGFARGNYGYTF,TGTGCTAGTGGTTTCGCACGGGGGAACTATGGCTACACCTTC
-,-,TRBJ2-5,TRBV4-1,CASSQDEASPSLETQYF,TGCGCCAGCAGCCAAGATGAGGCTAGCCCCTCCTTGGAGACCCAGTACTTC
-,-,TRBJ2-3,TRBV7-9,CASSLWEPADTQYF,TGTGCCAGCAGCCTTTGGGAACCGGCAGATACGCAGTATTTT